These 32 T cell receptor beta chains came from one sample sequenced in a study of shared clonotypes between healthy human individuals. Measured with immunoSEQ multiplex PCR; TCRdb has only the in-frame clones, and not every one. Of approximately 180,000 clones listed, approximately 92% are singletons. Sequencing was carried out using naive CD4+ T cells sorted from blood. The subset is: CD45RA+ positively selected. These receptors came from a woman in her 30s in good health.

J is TRBJ2-7 and V is TRBV7-9; the D gene is possibly TRBD2 (5 bases). V was shortened by 3 bases and J by 2 bases, with 14 bases between the two germline ends. The CDR3 has 15 residues. The germline V gene has CDR1 SEHNR and CDR2 FQNEAQ (reference sequence). CDR3 bases: TGTGCCAGCAGCTTCGACGGGGAAGGAACCTACGAGCAGTACTTC. Translating it yields CASSFDGEGTYEQYF. Based on the CDR3 plus reference TRBV7-9 and TRBJ2-7, the full variable domain is DTGVSQNPRHKITKRGQNVTFRCDPISEHNRLYWYRQTLGQGPEFLTYFQNEAQLEKSRLLSDRFSAERPKGSFSTLEIQRTEQGDSAMYLCASSFDGEGTYEQYFGPGTRLTVT.

CDR3: CASAQTGPPEKLFF. CDR3 in DNA: TGTGCCAGTGCTCAGACAGGGCCCCCTGAAAAACTGTTTTTT. The V call is TRBV28, the J call TRBJ1-4; TRBD1 agrees at 7 bases. This CDR3 has 14 amino acids. V shed 9 bases and J 7 bases; nucleotides not matched to a gene: 11. The V gene's germline CDR1 is MDHEN and CDR2 SYDVKM.

This clone has a single count. The chain uses TRBV7-2 and TRBJ2-7; TRBD2 aligns across 11 bases. Germline V gene sequence: CDR1 SGHTA, CDR2 FQGNSA. V gave up 5 bases and J gave up 3 bases; unmatched junction bases: 6. The CDR3 is 15 residues long. CDR3 DNA sequence: TGTGCCAGCAGCCACCCCGGACTAGCGGGCTACGAGCAGTACTTC. Translating gives CASSHPGLAGYEQYF.

The rearrangement uses TRBV29-1 and TRBJ2-7; TRBD2 matches 9 bases. Germline assignment: CDR1 SQVTM and CDR2 ANQGSEA. V lost 0 bases to trimming and J lost 3 bases; unmatched junction nucleotides: 9. The CDR3 is made up of 16 amino acids. The CDR3 loop is CSVEDRIAGVIYEQYF. The CDR3 nucleotides are TGCAGCGTTGAAGATAGGATAGCGGGAGTTATCTACGAGCAGTACTTC.

This sequence joins TRBV28 and TRBJ1-5; no firm D call. The V end was cut by 3 bases, the J end by 10 bases, with 13 bases between. The CDR3 covers 13 residues. Germline CDR1 is MDHEN and CDR2 is SYDVKM. In nucleotides, the CDR3 is TGTGCCAGCAGTTTCGGATACAATCGACCCCAGCATTTT. It is translated as CASSFGYNRPQHF.

The gene calls are TRBV11-2 and TRBJ1-4; D is unclear. Germline lookup yields CDR1 SGHAT and CDR2 FQNNGV. This CDR3 is 14 amino acids long. V was pared by 1 base and J by 7 bases, with 10 bases between. The CDR3 spells CASSLAPGSEKLFF. DNA of the CDR3: TGTGCCAGCAGCTTAGCCCCTGGATCTGAAAAACTGTTTTTT.

The chain uses TRBV7-2 and TRBJ2-2; 12 positions agree with TRBD2. The CDR3 consists of 16 residues. With 4 bases clipped from V and 1 base from J, the junction kept 1 base outside the gene matches. Germline V gives CDR1 SGHTA, CDR2 FQGNSA. The DNA of the CDR3 is TGTGCCAGCAGCTGGGGACTAGCGGGGAACACCGGGGAGCTGTTTTTT. Translation gives CASSWGLAGNTGELFF.

The chain joins TRBV7-9 to TRBJ2-7, with 7 positions matching TRBD1. The germline V gene has CDR1 SEHNR and CDR2 FQNEAQ (reference sequence). The CDR3 contains 14 residues. V lost 5 bases to trimming and J lost 2 bases; unmatched junction nucleotides: 6. The CDR3 DNA sequence: TGTGCCAGCAGCCCCGGACAGGTGACCTACGAGCAGTACTTC. It is translated as CASSPGQVTYEQYF.

The rearrangement uses TRBV23-1 and TRBJ2-7; a weak D match, TRBD1 (5 bases). TRBV23-1 falls under the ORF class, with uncertain function. The CDR3 spans 13 residues. V lost 0 bases and J lost 6, with 9 bases in between. In DNA, the CDR3 is TGCGCCAGCAGTCAATCTTTAGGGGTCGAGCAGTACTTC. It is translated as CASSQSLGVEQYF.

The rearrangement uses TRBV18 and TRBJ2-3, with D possibly matching TRBD2 (6 bases). Deletions cut 3 bases from V and 5 bases from J, with 15 bases between. CDR1 and CDR2 from the germline V gene are KGHSH and LQKENI. The CDR3 sequence is 15 residues long. The CDR3 region is CASSPLEGLVDTQYF. CDR3 nucleotide sequence: TGTGCCAGCTCACCCTTGGAGGGGTTGGTAGATACGCAGTATTTT.

This clone was seen once. This chain connects TRBV14 to TRBJ2-5; TRBD2 is a possible D gene (5 bases). The CDR3 covers 15 residues. With 0 bases removed from V and 5 bases from J, the gap between germline ends came to 13 bases. In germline, CDR1 is SGHDN, CDR2 FVKESK. In DNA, the CDR3 is TGTGCCAGCAGCCAAGATCTTGGGCGGGTTGAGACCCAGTACTTC. Protein: CASSQDLGRVETQYF. The full variable domain, its missing parts supplied by reference TRBV14 and TRBJ2-5, is EAGVTQFPSHSVIEKGQTVTLRCDPISGHDNLYWYRRVMGKEIKFLLHFVKESKQDESGMPNNRFLAERTGGTYSTLKVQPAELEDSGVYFCASSQDLGRVETQYFGPGTRLLVL.

This rearrangement joins TRBV27 to TRBJ1-3, with D possibly TRBD1 on 5 matching bases. This CDR3 has 14 residues. Deletions cut 2 bases from V and 6 bases from J, with 11 bases between. Looked up from germline, CDR1 is MNHEY and CDR2 is SMNVEV (reference sequence). For the CDR3, the DNA is TGTGCCAGCAGTTTAGTTCCAGGGATAAACACCATATATTTT. Translation gives CASSLVPGINTIYF.

The rearrangement joins TRBV23-1 to TRBJ2-5, with D uncertain. The end of the DNA aligns better with TRBJ2-7, so the J call may be wrong. TRBV23-1 is sorted into the ORF group, with uncertain function. The CDR3 sequence is 17 residues long. The CDR3 DNA is TGCGCCAGCAGTCAGTTCCGGGCGGCGGAGTATCTGTACGAGCAGTACTTC. The encoded protein is CASSQFRAAEYLYEQYF.

This clone showed up just a few times. Other nucleotide sequences from this sample produce the same CDR3. The chain combines TRBV14 with TRBJ2-7; D is undetermined. This CDR3 is 11 amino acids long. Trimming stripped 3 bases from V and 6 bases from J, with 6 bases between. Germline CDR1 reads SGHDN; CDR2 reads FVKESK. The CDR3 loop reads CASSQALEQYF. In DNA, the CDR3 is TGTGCCAGCAGCCAGGCCCTCGAGCAGTACTTC.

The chain carries TRBV7-2 and TRBJ1-4; 7 bases align to TRBD1. CDR3 length equals 13 residues. CDR1 SGHTA and CDR2 FQGNSA come from the germline V gene. J lost 8 bases, V lost 3 bases, and 3 bases had no gene match. The CDR3 region has the DNA TGTGCCAGCAGCTTTTGGACAGGAGAAAAACTGTTTTTT. Translating gives CASSFWTGEKLFF. Full variable domain (rest looked up from reference TRBV7-2 and TRBJ1-4): GAGVSQSPSNKVTEKGKDVELRCDPISGHTALYWYRQSLGQGLEFLIYFQGNSAPDKSGLPSDRFSAERTGGSVSTLTIQRTQQEDSAVYLCASSFWTGEKLFFGSGTQLSVL.

The chain links TRBV2 to TRBJ1-5, with 8 bases that match TRBD1. J gave up 2 bases and V 5 bases, and 5 bases lay outside the gene matches. The CDR3 totals 15 residues. In germline, CDR1 is SNHLY, CDR2 FYNNEI. CDR3 protein: CASSKGQEGNQPQHF. CDR3 bases: TGTGCCAGCAGTAAGGGACAGGAGGGCAATCAGCCCCAGCATTTT.

This chain links TRBV21-1 with TRBJ2-1; TRBD1 is the table's D call, not checked against the DNA. TRBV21-1 is tagged as a pseudogene. The CDR3 extends over 15 amino acids. The chain's CDR3 is CASSKVYDRHNEQFF. CDR3 nucleotide sequence: TGTGCCAGCAGCAAAGTGTATGACAGGCACAATGAGCAGTTCTTC.

The chain couples TRBV7-9 to TRBJ1-5; possible D gene TRBD1, 5 bases. Trimming shortened V by 5 bases and J by 2 bases, and 13 bases separated the two germline ends. Germline lookup yields CDR1 SEHNR and CDR2 FQNEAQ (reference sequence). There are 15 residues in the CDR3. The CDR3 reads CASSPGVWGNQPQHF. CDR3 in DNA: TGTGCCAGCAGCCCGGGGGTTTGGGGCAATCAGCCCCAGCATTTT.

V usage is TRBV5-1 and J usage is TRBJ2-1; 11 bases line up with TRBD2. Germline V lookup: CDR1 SGHRS, CDR2 YFSETQ. The CDR3 loop spans 16 amino acids. V shed 4 bases and J 5 bases; nucleotides not matched to a gene: 8. CDR3 region: CASSRIAGGPHNEQFF. CDR3 sequence (DNA): TGCGCCAGCAGCCGCATAGCGGGAGGGCCCCACAATGAGCAGTTCTTC. Together with reference TRBV5-1 and TRBJ2-1, the CDR3 gives the full variable domain: KAGVTQTPRYLIKTRGQQVTLSCSPISGHRSVSWYQQTPGQGLQFLFEYFSETQRNKGNFPGRFSGRQFSNSRSEMNVSTLELGDSALYLCASSRIAGGPHNEQFFGPGTRLTVL.

This clone was counted a single time. The V gene is TRBV30, the J gene TRBJ2-7; 9 bases are a match to TRBD1. The germline CDR1 and CDR2 sequences are GTSNPN and SVGIG (reference sequence). The V and J ends lost 1 base and 2 bases, in that order; junction bases with no gene match: 6. This CDR3 is 15 amino acids long. DNA for the CDR3: TGTGCCTGGAGTGGGCGGACAGGGGTAGCCTACGAGCAGTACTTC. Protein product: CAWSGRTGVAYEQYF.

This chain uses TRBV19 with TRBJ2-5; 10 bases map to TRBD2. The trim removed 7 bases at V and 4 bases at J, leaving 6 bases unmatched. The germline V gene has CDR1 LNHDA and CDR2 SQIVND (reference sequence). The CDR3 covers 14 residues. The CDR3 region is CASKSSGRLETQYF. DNA of the CDR3: TGTGCCAGTAAGTCTAGCGGGAGACTAGAGACCCAGTACTTC.

The chain is built from TRBV6-1 and TRBJ2-1; TRBD2 matches 12 bases. The CDR3 is made up of 16 amino acids. V shed 4 bases, J shed 4 bases, and the junction held 5 bases outside the gene matches. Per germline, CDR1 MNHNS and CDR2 SASEGT. DNA for the CDR3: TGTGCCAGCAGTGGGACTAGCGGGAACCCTTACAATGAGCAGTTCTTC. Amino acid sequence: CASSGTSGNPYNEQFF.

The chain joins TRBV4-2 to TRBJ2-7; a weak D match, TRBD1 (7 bases). CDR1 is LGHNA and CDR2 is YNFKEQ in the germline V gene. V was clipped by 1 base and J by 0 bases, with 13 bases between them. The CDR3 spans 16 residues. CDR3 nucleotide sequence: TGTGCCAGCAGCCAAGTAGGAGGGGGCAGCTCCTACGAGCAGTACTTC. Translating gives CASSQVGGGSSYEQYF.

V is TRBV18 and J is TRBJ2-1; 8 bases match TRBD2. This CDR3 contains 15 residues. Germline V gene data show CDR1 as KGHSH and CDR2 as LQKENI. V lost 3 bases to trimming and J lost 4 bases; unmatched junction nucleotides: 5. The DNA of the CDR3 is TGTGCCAGCTCACCTGGTAGCGGGATATACAATGAGCAGTTCTTC. Its protein is CASSPGSGIYNEQFF.

The chain recombines TRBV2 with TRBJ2-6, with D perhaps being TRBD1 or TRBD2 (7 bases each). Per the germline V gene, CDR1 is SNHLY and CDR2 is FYNNEI. The ends were cut back, 0 bases at V and 0 bases at J, with 18 bases in the middle. The CDR3 spans 20 residues. The CDR3 bases are TGTGCCAGCAGTGAAGCTCGGGGGGACAGTCTTTTCTCTGGGGCCAACGTCCTGACTTTC. It encodes CASSEARGDSLFSGANVLTF.

V gene TRBV28 combines with J gene TRBJ2-5; a possible D gene is TRBD1 (5 bases). V was pared by 4 bases and J by 4 bases, with 16 bases between. The CDR3 is made up of 15 amino acids. Looked up from germline, CDR1 is MDHEN and CDR2 is SYDVKM. This CDR3 reads CASSSGGRVGETQYF. Written as DNA, the CDR3 is TGTGCCAGCAGTTCCGGTGGCAGGGTTGGAGAGACCCAGTACTTC.

This CDR3 is CASSSGHTYEQYF. The CDR3 coding sequence is TGTGCCAGCAGCTCCGGTCACACCTACGAGCAGTACTTC. V gene TRBV7-8 combines with J gene TRBJ2-7; D call uncertain. Looked up from germline, CDR1 is SGHVS and CDR2 is FQNEAQ. V was pared by 4 bases and J by 2 bases, with 9 bases between. The CDR3 loop spans 13 amino acids.

This sequence joins TRBV28 and TRBJ2-7; 11 nucleotides align to TRBD2. CDR3 length: 13 residues. The germline V gene has CDR1 MDHEN and CDR2 SYDVKM. V was pared by 7 bases and J by 9 bases, with 8 bases of the junction left unmatched. The CDR3 loop is CASTFGTSGLQYF. DNA of the CDR3: TGTGCCAGCACCTTCGGGACTAGCGGATTGCAGTACTTC.

The genes are TRBV18 and TRBJ1-2; D gene ambiguous. V was clipped by 0 bases and J by 7 bases, with 6 bases between them. From germline, CDR1 is KGHSH and CDR2 LQKENI. The CDR3 contains 12 residues. DNA of the CDR3: TGTGCCAGCTCACCACCGTCCGGTGGCTACACCTTC. Translated: CASSPPSGGYTF.

The chain uses TRBV30 and TRBJ1-1; 7 bases fit TRBD1. The CDR3 has 13 amino acids. The V gene end was trimmed by 0 bases and the J gene end by 4 bases; junction bases not matched to a gene: 2. Germline V gene lookup returns CDR1 GTSNPN and CDR2 SVGIG (reference sequence). CDR3 amino acids: CAWSVAGGTEAFF. In DNA form, the CDR3 reads TGTGCCTGGAGTGTCGCAGGGGGCACTGAAGCTTTCTTT.

As for this clone: This CDR3 is also generated by other DNA sequences in the sample. The chain links TRBV5-1 to TRBJ2-2; D is unclear. This CDR3 spans 13 amino acids. Deletions cut 0 bases from V and 5 bases from J, with 5 bases between. Per germline, CDR1 SGHRS and CDR2 YFSETQ. CDR3 nucleotides: TGCGCCAGCAGCTTGGAAGGAACCGGGGAGCTGTTTTTT. Residues: CASSLEGTGELFF.

The CDR3 DNA is TGTGCCAGCAGCTTGGACGGGAGGGCCGCGAATGAGCAGTTCTTC. Its translation is CASSLDGRAANEQFF. V is TRBV5-4 and J is TRBJ2-1; 8 nucleotides match TRBD2. V was clipped by 0 bases and J by 7 bases; unmatched bases: 6. CDR1 is SGHNT and CDR2 is YYREEE in the germline V gene (reference sequence). This CDR3 region has 15 residues.